The rows below give T cell receptor beta chains drawn from one sample of a study of CD8+ T cells in alopecia areata. TCRdb keeps only in-frame clones here, not all; method: immunoSEQ multiplex PCR. The sample holds some 180,000 clones, roughly 60% seen once. Sequences were derived from CD4+ T cells sorted from blood, sampled at week 0. Source of these receptors: a human donor with alopecia areata. The CDR3 runs from the conserved cysteine through the conserved F or W. The D gene is left open where the match is weak. The listing skips clone size in some rows; elsewhere it reads once, few, many or a size class.

V gene	clone size	D gene	J gene	CDR3 DNA	CDR3 protein
TRBV29-1	NA	NA	TRBJ2-7	TGCAGCGTTGGAACAGGGCAAACCTACGAGCAGTACTTC	CSVGTGQTYEQYF
TRBV7-3	NA	NA	TRBJ1-6	TGTGCCAGCAGCTTAAAGGGGGGGTATAATTCACCCCTCCACTTT	CASSLKGGYNSPLHF
TRBV14	once	TRBD2	TRBJ2-1	TGTGCCAGCAGCCAAGGACTAGCGAATGAGCAGTTCTTC	CASSQGLANEQFF
TRBV29-1	few	TRBD1	TRBJ2-1	TGCAGCGGGGACAGGGGCAATAACAATGAGCAGTTCTTC	CSGDRGNNNEQFF
TRBV15	few	NA	TRBJ1-1	TGTGCCACCCAACGGGAGGGGCCAGGCACTGAAGCTTTCTTT	CATQREGPGTEAFF
TRBV29-1	few	NA	TRBJ2-2	TGCAGCGTTGTGGACGGATTCGGCACCGGGGAGCTGTTTTTT	CSVVDGFGTGELFF
TRBV14	once	NA	TRBJ2-4	TGTGCCAGCAGCCAACCTGGTGGTAGCCACATTCAGTACTTC	CASSQPGGSHIQYF
TRBV10-3	few	NA	TRBJ1-5	TGTGCCATCAGTGAGGTACGCGGCCAAAATCAGCCCCAGCATTTT	CAISEVRGQNQPQHF
TRBV30	NA	TRBD1	TRBJ1-6	TGTGCCTGGAGTGTATCCCGGACAGGAGATAATTCACCCCTCCACTTT	CAWSVSRTGDNSPLHF
TRBV5-1	once	NA	TRBJ2-3	TGCGCCAGCAGCTCGCTTAGCACAGATACGCAGTATTTT	CASSSLSTDTQYF
TRBV2	NA	TRBD1	TRBJ2-7	TGTGCCAGGGGGACAGGTAGCTACGAGCAGTACTTC	CARGTGSYEQYF
TRBV29-1	NA	NA	TRBJ2-3	TGCAGCGCTGAACATACAGATACGCAGTATTTT	CSAEHTDTQYF
TRBV4-3	once	NA	TRBJ2-6	TGCGCCAGCAGCCAAGAGGGCTCTGGGGCCAACGTCCTGACTTTC	CASSQEGSGANVLTF
TRBV5-1	NA	NA	TRBJ2-5	TGCGCCAGCAGCCTGCTACAAGAGACCCAGTACTTC	CASSLLQETQYF
TRBV27	once	TRBD1	TRBJ1-5	TGTGCCAGCAGTTTAAAGGGGGCGGGTCAGCCCCAGCATTTT	CASSLKGAGQPQHF
TRBV29-1	NA	TRBD1	TRBJ1-2	TGCAGCGTGTACACAGGACAGGATAGTGGCTACACCTTC	CSVYTGQDSGYTF
TRBV2	NA	TRBD1	TRBJ2-5	TGTGCCAGCAGTCTGGCCGGGACAGGGGGCCAAGAGACCCAGTACTTC	CASSLAGTGGQETQYF
TRBV30	NA	NA	TRBJ2-7	TGTGCCTGGAGTGTCGTGGGGGGCCTTCGGGAGCAGTACTTC	CAWSVVGGLREQYF
TRBV7-2	NA	NA	TRBJ1-6	TGTGCCAGCAGCCAGACGGGGGATTCACCCCTCCACTTT	CASSQTGDSPLHF
TRBV5-6	few	TRBD1	TRBJ1-5	TGTGCCAGCAGCTCTGGACAGGCCCGCGGGGGGCAGCCCCAGCATTTT	CASSSGQARGGQPQHF
TRBV29-1	few	TRBD1	TRBJ2-7	TGCAGCGTCACAGGGGTTTCCTCCTACGAGCAGTACTTC	CSVTGVSSYEQYF
TRBV6-6	NA	TRBD1	TRBJ2-7	TGTGCCAGCAGCCAGGGACAGTGGTACGAGCAGTACTTC	CASSQGQWYEQYF
TRBV29-1	NA	TRBD1	TRBJ1-1	TGCAGCGTTCTGGGACAGGGGGCAACTGAAGCTTTCTTT	CSVLGQGATEAFF
TRBV30	NA	TRBD1	TRBJ1-5	TGTGCCTGGAGTCCAGGGGGAGCTCAGCCCCAGCATTTT	CAWSPGGAQPQHF
TRBV30	NA	NA	TRBJ1-1	TGTGCCTGGAGGTTGCAGGGCACTGAAGCTTTCTTT	CAWRLQGTEAFF
TRBV23-1	NA	NA	TRBJ1-2	TGCGCCAGCAGTCCCGATGGCTACACCTTC	CASSPDGYTF
TRBV23-1	NA	NA	TRBJ1-2	TGCGCTAGGAGAGGGAGGAACTATGGCTACACCTTC	CARRGRNYGYTF
TRBV7-2	NA	NA	TRBJ1-1	TGTGCCAGCAGCTTAGAGTTTGGAAACACTGAAGCTTTCTTT	CASSLEFGNTEAFF
TRBV5-1	NA	NA	TRBJ1-1	TGCGCCAGCAGGAAGACAGACTCTGAAGCTTTCTTT	CASRKTDSEAFF
TRBV5-6	NA	TRBD1	TRBJ2-1	TGTGCCAGCAGCTCCCTGATCCAACCGGGACAGGGGACATTGAAGGAGCAGTTCTTC	CASSSLIQPGQGTLKEQFF
TRBV14	NA	NA	TRBJ2-7	TGTGCCAGCAGCCAAGAAAAGGGTGAGCAGTACTTC	CASSQEKGEQYF
TRBV15	NA	NA	TRBJ1-5	TGTGCCACCAGCAGAGATGTTCAGCCCCAGCATTTT	CATSRDVQPQHF
TRBV10-2	few	TRBD1	TRBJ1-6	TGCGCCAGCACCATGACAGGGGGGAATTCACCCCTCCACTTT	CASTMTGGNSPLHF
TRBV9	NA	NA	TRBJ1-2	TGTGCCAGCAGCGTAGACAGGGCGCGCTATGGCTACACCTTC	CASSVDRARYGYTF
TRBV10-1	NA	TRBD1	TRBJ2-5	TGCGCCAGGAACAGGGGGCGACAAGAGACCCAGTACTTC	CARNRGRQETQYF
TRBV6-5	NA	TRBD2	TRBJ2-5	TGTGCCAGCAGTTACGGCGGGGGGGCCTCGCAAGAGACCCAGTACTTC	CASSYGGGASQETQYF
TRBV30	NA	TRBD1	TRBJ2-7	TGTGCCTGGAACTCACAGGGGCCAACATCCGAGCAGTACTTC	CAWNSQGPTSEQYF
TRBV11-2	NA	TRBD1	TRBJ2-6	TGTGCCAGCAGCATACAGGGGGCGGGGGCCAACGTCCTGACTTTC	CASSIQGAGANVLTF
TRBV15	once	NA	TRBJ1-5	TGTGCCACCAGCAGAGAAAAGGGGCCTTCTCAGCCCCAGCATTTT	CATSREKGPSQPQHF
TRBV15	NA	TRBD2	TRBJ2-5	TGTGCCACCAGCAAAGGGACTAGCGCCGAAGAGACCCAGTACTTC	CATSKGTSAEETQYF
TRBV15	NA	TRBD2	TRBJ2-3	TGTGCCACCAGCAGTAGACTAGCGGACACAGATACGCAGTATTTT	CATSSRLADTDTQYF
TRBV30	NA	NA	TRBJ1-1	TGTGCCTGGGCGGGGGTCGGGACTGAAGCTTTCTTT	CAWAGVGTEAFF
TRBV4-3	NA	TRBD2	TRBJ2-7	TGCGCCAGCAGCCAAGAATCTGCATTGGTAGCGGGGAGGTACGAGCAGTACTTC	CASSQESALVAGRYEQYF
TRBV7-2	NA	TRBD1	TRBJ2-5	TGTGCCAGCAGCTCGGACAGGGGGCAGGAGACCCAGTACTTC	CASSSDRGQETQYF
TRBV29-1	NA	NA	TRBJ2-3	TGCAGCGGGGTGGTCACAGATACGCAGTATTTT	CSGVVTDTQYF
TRBV9	NA	TRBD2	TRBJ2-1	TGTGCCAGCAGCGTAGGTTCTAGCGGGGGGTTGAAGCAGTTCTTC	CASSVGSSGGLKQFF
TRBV12-5	few	NA	TRBJ2-1	TGTGCTAGTGGGAGTGACAATGAGCAGTTCTTC	CASGSDNEQFF
TRBV30	NA	NA	TRBJ2-7	TGTGCCTGGAGCCCCGTCCCCCCACAGGGAAATCACTACGAGCAGTACTTC	CAWSPVPPQGNHYEQYF
TRBV29-1	few	NA	TRBJ2-3	TGCAGCGCTCGGTCTTCGGATACGCAGTATTTT	CSARSSDTQYF
TRBV30	NA	NA	TRBJ2-1	TGTGCCTGGAGTGTACTGACAGGCAGCGGTGAGCAGTTCTTC	CAWSVLTGSGEQFF
TRBV29-1	NA	TRBD1	TRBJ1-1	TGCAGCGTCGAGCCTTCGGACAGGGACACTGAAGCTTTCTTT	CSVEPSDRDTEAFF
TRBV29-1	NA	NA	TRBJ2-5	TGCAGCGTTGAGCTGGGACCTCGGGAGACCCAGTACTTC	CSVELGPRETQYF
TRBV7-2	NA	NA	TRBJ1-2	TGTGCCAGCAGCTTCTCCGGGGCCCCGGAAGATGGCTACACCTTC	CASSFSGAPEDGYTF
TRBV4-3	NA	NA	TRBJ2-7	TGCGCCAGCAGCCAAGAAGAACCCTACGAGCAGTACTTC	CASSQEEPYEQYF